One and the same sample provided the 7 T cell receptor beta chains below, sequenced in a study of blood T cell repertoires in COVID-19. Using immunoSEQ multiplex PCR, the repertoire was profiled, and TCRdb retains in-frame clones only, with some absent. The repertoire holds approximately 250,000 clones, with about 85% as singletons. The sequencing input was peripheral blood. The source is a woman aged 55-70 years with active or convalescent COVID-19.

The gene calls are TRBV19 and TRBJ2-1; 8 nucleotides agree with TRBD2. V gave up 4 bases and J gave up 5 bases; unmatched junction bases: 10. The CDR3 loop spans 16 amino acids. CDR1 LNHDA and CDR2 SQIVND come from the germline V gene (reference sequence). CDR3 residues: CASSRGAGGLDNEQFF. The CDR3 region has the DNA TGTGCCAGTAGTAGGGGGGCGGGAGGACTAGACAATGAGCAGTTCTTC.

The V and J genes are TRBV28 and TRBJ2-7, with 11 bases lining up with TRBD1. This CDR3 contains 16 residues. Germline assignment: CDR1 MDHEN and CDR2 SYDVKM. J was trimmed by 6 bases and V by 2 bases; bases with no gene match: 9. The CDR3 DNA is TGTGCCAGCAGTTTAACTACCGGGACAGGGGGTAGCGAGCAGTACGTC. Its translation is CASSLTTGTGGSEQYV.

This rearrangement joins TRBV4-2 to TRBJ2-1; D remains unclear. The germline CDR1 and CDR2 sequences are LGHNA and YNFKEQ. Trimming left V 0 bases short and J 6 bases short, with 18 bases between. The CDR3 is 17 residues long. The CDR3 loop reads CASSQDVAPEEGNEQFF. DNA for the CDR3: TGTGCCAGCAGCCAAGATGTAGCTCCAGAAGAAGGCAATGAGCAGTTCTTC.

The gene calls are TRBV6-2 or TRBV6-3 and TRBJ1-1, with 10 bases matching TRBD1. The CDR3 covers 15 residues. The germline V gene encodes CDR1 MNHEY and CDR2 SVGEGT. Trimming cost V 0 bases and J 11 bases; bases outside gene matches: 9. As DNA, the CDR3 is TGTGCCAGCAGTTACTCGAACTCCGGGACAGGGGTTGCTTTCTTT. Amino acids: CASSYSNSGTGVAFF.

The chain recombines TRBV19 with TRBJ1-1; maybe TRBD1 (5 bases). The CDR3 runs to 12 residues. V was pared by 4 bases and J by 5 bases, with 8 bases between. Germline V lookup: CDR1 LNHDA, CDR2 SQIVND (reference sequence). The CDR3 nucleotides are TGTGCCAGTAGTAAAGGGGTTACTGAAGCTTTCTTT. As protein: CASSKGVTEAFF. The whole variable domain, remainder taken from reference TRBV19 and TRBJ1-1, is DGGITQSPKYLFRKEGQNVTLSCEQNLNHDAMYWYRQDPGQGLRLIYYSQIVNDFQKGDIAEGYSVSREKKESFPLTVTSAQKNPTAFYLCASSKGVTEAFFGQGTRLTVV.

A remark on this clone: A read error may account for a junction end that differs from germline. The V and J genes are TRBV7-7 and TRBJ2-1; 11 nucleotides match TRBD2. This CDR3 contains 17 residues. Germline CDR1 is SSHAT and CDR2 is FNYEAQ (reference sequence). CDR3 sequence reads: CASSLGLAGGRMAEQFF. The CDR3 DNA reads TGTGCTAGCAGCTTAGGCTTAGCGGGAGGGAGGATGGCTGAGCAGTTCTTC.

The gene calls are TRBV5-1 and TRBJ1-3; D remains unclear. Germline CDR1 is SGHRS and CDR2 is YFSETQ. The CDR3 spans 13 residues. Trimming removed 0 bases from V and 7 bases from J, with 8 bases in between. CDR3 in DNA: TGCGCCAGCAGCTTGGCCGGGTCGAACACCATATATTTT. Translated, it gives CASSLAGSNTIYF. The full variable domain, in which reference TRBV5-1 and TRBJ1-3 provide the parts outside the CDR3, is KAGVTQTPRYLIKTRGQQVTLSCSPISGHRSVSWYQQTPGQGLQFLFEYFSETQRNKGNFPGRFSGRQFSNSRSEMNVSTLELGDSALYLCASSLAGSNTIYFGEGSWLTVV.